This T cell receptor (beta chain) is drawn from a study of blood T cell repertoires in COVID-19. On the study more broadly: PBMCs, B-cell-depleted T cells, or T cells were the source of the cDNA or gDNA that made up the material.

The table came from immunoSEQ multiplex PCR; TCRdb's copy has only in-frame clones and leaves some out. The sample holds 150,000 or so clones, around four fifths seen once. Looked up from germline, CDR1 is SGHDT and CDR2 is YYEEEE. V was pared by 2 bases and J by 6 bases, with 9 bases between. The CDR3 has 12 residues. Recovered participants had two consecutive negative NP/OP PCR tests, healthcare professional clearance, or symptom resolution. The material sequenced was PBMCs or T cells enriched from blood (not recorded which). The source of this sequence is a woman aged 50 to 60 who had recovered from COVID-19. The rearrangement links TRBV5-6 to TRBJ2-7; perhaps TRBD1 as D (6 bases). The CDR3 DNA follows: TGTGCCAGCAGCTTCGGCAGGGGCGAGCAGTACGTC. It codes for CASSFGRGEQYV.